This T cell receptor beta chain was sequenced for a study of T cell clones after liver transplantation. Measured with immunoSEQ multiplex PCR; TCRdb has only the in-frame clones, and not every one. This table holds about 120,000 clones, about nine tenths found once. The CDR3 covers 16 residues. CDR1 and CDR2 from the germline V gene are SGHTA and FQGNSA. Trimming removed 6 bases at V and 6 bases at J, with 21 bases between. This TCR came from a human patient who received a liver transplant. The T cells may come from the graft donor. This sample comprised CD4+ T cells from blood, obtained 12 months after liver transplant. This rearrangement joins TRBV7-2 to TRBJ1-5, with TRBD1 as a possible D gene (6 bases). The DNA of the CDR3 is TGTGCCAGCAGTTTTAGCGGGTTGGGGGGCTCTCAGCCCCAGCATTTT. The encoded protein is CASSFSGLGGSQPQHF.